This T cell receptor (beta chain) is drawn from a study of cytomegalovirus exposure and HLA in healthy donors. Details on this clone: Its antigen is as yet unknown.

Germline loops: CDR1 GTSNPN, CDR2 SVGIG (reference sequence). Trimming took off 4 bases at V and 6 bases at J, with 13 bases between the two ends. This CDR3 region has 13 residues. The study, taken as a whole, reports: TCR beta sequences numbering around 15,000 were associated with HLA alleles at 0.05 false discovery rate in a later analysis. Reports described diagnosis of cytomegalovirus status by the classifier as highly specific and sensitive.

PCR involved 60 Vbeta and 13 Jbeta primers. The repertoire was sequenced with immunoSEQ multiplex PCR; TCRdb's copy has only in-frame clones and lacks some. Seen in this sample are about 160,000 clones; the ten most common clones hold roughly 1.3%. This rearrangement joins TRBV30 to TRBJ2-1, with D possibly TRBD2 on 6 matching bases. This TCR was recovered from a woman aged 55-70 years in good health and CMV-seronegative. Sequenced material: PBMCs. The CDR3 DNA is TGTGCCTGGAAACACCAGGGAGGCAATGAGCAGTTCTTC. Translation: CAWKHQGGNEQFF.